These T cell receptor beta chains were read from a single sample in a study of blood T cell repertoires in COVID-19. Assay used: immunoSEQ multiplex PCR; TCRdb lists only in-frame clones, some missing. In the table there are about 170,000 clones, just under 95% of which are singletons. The material sequenced was peripheral blood. The origin of the receptors is a woman aged 45-65 years with acute or convalescent COVID-19. CDR3s include the opening cysteine and the closing phenylalanine or tryptophan.

j_call cdr3_length v_call cdr3_aa
TRBJ2-2 18 TRBV19 CASSLGLAGVLNTGELFF
TRBJ2-7 16 TRBV9 CASTDGDRGPDGEQYF
TRBJ1-3 13 TRBV18 CASSGLLGNTIYF
TRBJ2-7 15 TRBV28 CASSLGVRGGYEQYF
TRBJ2-5 16 TRBV7-2 CASSLDGGGAGETQYF
TRBJ1-5 16 TRBV2 CASSDVQGYSNQPQHF
TRBJ1-2 15 TRBV7-9 CASSTGEGEAYGYTF
TRBJ1-1 13 TRBV27 CASSFQGNTEAFF
TRBJ2-3 14 TRBV2 CARSSRVGTDTQYF
TRBJ1-6 17 TRBV3-1/TRBV3-2 CASSPITTGRYNSPLHF
TRBJ2-1 15 TRBV7-2 CASSLPASGYNEQFF
TRBJ2-1 13 TRBV5-6 CASSVAPEDEQFF
TRBJ1-4 13 TRBV28 CASSWGVDEKLFF
TRBJ2-7 15 TRBV10-1 CASSSGQGGEYEQYF
TRBJ2-7 14 TRBV5-8 CASSMTAPTYEQYF
TRBJ2-2 15 TRBV3-1/TRBV3-2 CASSIGQLNTGELFF